The 7 T cell receptor beta chains below were found in one sample sequenced in a study of cytomegalovirus exposure and HLA in healthy donors. Profiled with immunoSEQ multiplex PCR; TCRdb holds only in-frame clones, not every one. The table includes under 250,000 clones, roughly 91% detected once. The specimen sequenced was PBMCs. These receptors originate from a woman in her late teens or twenties in good health and CMV-seropositive.

The rearrangement links TRBV30 to TRBJ1-1; 7 bases align to TRBD1. The CDR3 totals 10 residues. V trimming: 8 bases; J trimming: 7 bases; junction bases outside the gene matches: 4. The V gene's germline CDR1 is GTSNPN and CDR2 SVGIG (reference sequence). The CDR3 DNA reads as TGTGCCCAGGGACAGCTTGAAGCTTTCTTT. It codes for CAQGQLEAFF.

The rearrangement uses TRBV10-3 and TRBJ2-5, with 7 bases aligning to TRBD1. V dropped 9 bases and J dropped 5; count of bases not matched to a gene: 9. The germline V gene encodes CDR1 ENHRY and CDR2 SYGVKD. The CDR3 consists of 13 residues. This CDR3 is CAIREGAEETQYF. The CDR3 DNA is TGTGCCATTCGAGAGGGGGCCGAGGAGACCCAGTACTTC.

This rearrangement joins TRBV9 to TRBJ1-1; D is possibly TRBD1 (5 bases). The germline gives CDR1 SGDLS, CDR2 YYNGEE. V gave up 4 bases and J gave up 3 bases, with 16 bases separating them. The CDR3 sequence is 15 residues long. This chain's CDR3 is CASSPWGGKDTEAFF. CDR3 bases: TGTGCCAGCAGCCCCTGGGGCGGGAAAGACACTGAAGCTTTCTTT.

This clone appeared a few times. The chain carries TRBV30 and TRBJ2-2; possible D gene TRBD2, 5 bases. CDR1 GTSNPN and CDR2 SVGIG come from the germline V gene (reference sequence). CDR3 length equals 13 residues. Between the trimmed V and J ends, which lost 5 bases and 4 bases, there was a span of 11 bases. This CDR3 reads CAWSSGITGELFF. The CDR3 DNA follows: TGTGCCTGGTCATCGGGAATCACCGGGGAGCTGTTTTTT.

The DNA for the CDR3 is TGTGCCAGCAGTTACGAAGGGAGGCCTGAAAAACTGTTTTTT. It translates to CASSYEGRPEKLFF. The chain uses TRBV6-5 and TRBJ1-4; D is uncertain. Germline assignment: CDR1 MNHEY and CDR2 SVGAGI. The length of the CDR3 is 14 residues. The V end lost 2 bases, the J end lost 7 bases, and 11 bases lay between the germline ends.

The chain combines TRBV7-9 with TRBJ1-1; unclear D gene. Germline assignment: CDR1 SEHNR and CDR2 FQNEAQ (reference sequence). The V and J ends lost 5 bases and 1 base respectively, with 8 bases between them. The CDR3 runs 13 residues. CDR3 DNA sequence: TGTGCCAGCAGCGCTGTGGCGAACACTGAAGCTTTCTTT. Translation gives CASSAVANTEAFF.

The gene calls are TRBV30 and TRBJ1-2, with D possibly matching TRBD1 (5 bases). This CDR3 has 16 amino acids. V lost 0 bases to trimming and J lost 3 bases, with 17 bases between them. From germline, CDR1 is GTSNPN and CDR2 SVGIG (reference sequence). CDR3 nucleotide sequence: TGTGCCTGGAGTGTACGGGGGTTGATTGGGGACTATGGCTACACCTTC. This sequence encodes CAWSVRGLIGDYGYTF.